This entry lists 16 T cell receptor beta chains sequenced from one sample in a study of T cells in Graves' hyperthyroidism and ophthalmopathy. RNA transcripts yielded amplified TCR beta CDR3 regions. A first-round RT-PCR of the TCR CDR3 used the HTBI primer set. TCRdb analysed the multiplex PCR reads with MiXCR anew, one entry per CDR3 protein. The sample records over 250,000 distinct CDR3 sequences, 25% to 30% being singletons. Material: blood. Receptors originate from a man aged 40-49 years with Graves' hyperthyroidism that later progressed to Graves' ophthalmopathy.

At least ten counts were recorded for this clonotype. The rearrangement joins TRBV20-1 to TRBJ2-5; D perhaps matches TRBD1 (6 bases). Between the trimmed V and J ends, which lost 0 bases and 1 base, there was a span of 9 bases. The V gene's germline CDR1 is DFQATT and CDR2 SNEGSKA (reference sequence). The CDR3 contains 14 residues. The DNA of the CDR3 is TGCAGTGCTAGAGAGTACAGGGTCCAAGAGACCCAGTACTTC. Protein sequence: CSAREYRVQETQYF.

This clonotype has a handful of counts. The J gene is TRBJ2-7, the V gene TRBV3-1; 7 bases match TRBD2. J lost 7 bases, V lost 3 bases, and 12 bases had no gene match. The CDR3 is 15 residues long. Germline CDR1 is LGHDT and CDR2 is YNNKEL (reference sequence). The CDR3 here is CASSQSGTIPWEQYF. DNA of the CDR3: TGTGCCAGCAGCCAGTCCGGGACTATTCCGTGGGAGCAGTACTTC.

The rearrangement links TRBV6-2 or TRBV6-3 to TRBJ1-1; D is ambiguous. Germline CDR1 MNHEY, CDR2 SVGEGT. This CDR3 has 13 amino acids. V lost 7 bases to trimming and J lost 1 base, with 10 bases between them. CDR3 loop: CASTPDSNTEAFF. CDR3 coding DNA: TGTGCCAGCACTCCCGATTCGAACACTGAAGCTTTCTTT.

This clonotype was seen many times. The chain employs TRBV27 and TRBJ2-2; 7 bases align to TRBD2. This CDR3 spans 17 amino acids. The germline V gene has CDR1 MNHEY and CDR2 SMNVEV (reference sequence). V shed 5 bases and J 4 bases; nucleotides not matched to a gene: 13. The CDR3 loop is CASSPLRAGPLTGELFF. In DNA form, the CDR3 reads TGTGCCAGCAGTCCGTTAAGAGCGGGACCACTCACCGGGGAGCTGTTTTTT.

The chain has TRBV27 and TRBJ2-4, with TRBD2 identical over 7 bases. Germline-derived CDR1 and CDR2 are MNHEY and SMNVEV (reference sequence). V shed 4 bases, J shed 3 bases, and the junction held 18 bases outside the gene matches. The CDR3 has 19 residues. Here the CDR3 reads CASSSVYLGGPTSKNIQYF. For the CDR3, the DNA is TGTGCCAGCAGTTCCGTTTATTTGGGAGGGCCGACGAGCAAAAACATTCAGTACTTC.

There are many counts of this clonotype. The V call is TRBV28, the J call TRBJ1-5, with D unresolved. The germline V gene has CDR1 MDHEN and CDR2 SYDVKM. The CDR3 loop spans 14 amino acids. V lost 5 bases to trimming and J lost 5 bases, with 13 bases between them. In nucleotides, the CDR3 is TGTGCCAGCAGTGCACTAGGGCGCTATCAGCCCCAGCATTTT. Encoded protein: CASSALGRYQPQHF.

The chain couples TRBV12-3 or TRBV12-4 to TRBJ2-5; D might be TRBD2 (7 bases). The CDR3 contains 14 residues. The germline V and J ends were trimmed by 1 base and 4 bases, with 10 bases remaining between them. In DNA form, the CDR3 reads TGTGCCAGCAGTTTAGAGGGGGGGGCAGAGACCCAGTACTTC. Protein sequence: CASSLEGGAETQYF.

Here the CDR3 reads CASSLEGRDTLNQPQHF. In DNA form, the CDR3 reads TGTGCCAGCAGCTTAGAGGGCAGAGACACCCTCAATCAGCCCCAGCATTTT. The chain carries TRBV7-8 and TRBJ1-5; unclear D gene. Looked up from germline, CDR1 is SGHVS and CDR2 is FQNEAQ. Trimming stripped 1 base from V and 3 bases from J, with 16 bases between. The CDR3 is 17 residues long.

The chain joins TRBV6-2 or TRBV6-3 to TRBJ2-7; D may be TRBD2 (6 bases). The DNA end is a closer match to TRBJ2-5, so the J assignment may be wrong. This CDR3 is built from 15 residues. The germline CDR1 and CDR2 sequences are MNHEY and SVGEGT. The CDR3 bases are TGTGCCAGCAGTTTCGGGGGACCCTCTAAGGAGACCCAGTACTTC. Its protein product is CASSFGGPSKETQYF.

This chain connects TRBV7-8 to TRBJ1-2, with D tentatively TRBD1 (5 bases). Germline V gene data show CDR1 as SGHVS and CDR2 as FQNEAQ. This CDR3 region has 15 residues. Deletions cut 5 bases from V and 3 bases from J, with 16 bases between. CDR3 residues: CASSAGRGDDYGYTF. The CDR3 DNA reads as TGTGCCAGCAGCGCGGGGCGCGGGGACGACTATGGCTACACCTTC.

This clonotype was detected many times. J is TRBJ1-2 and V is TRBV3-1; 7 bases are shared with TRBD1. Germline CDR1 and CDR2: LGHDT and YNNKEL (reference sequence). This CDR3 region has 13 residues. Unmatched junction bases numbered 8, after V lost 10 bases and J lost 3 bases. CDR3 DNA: TGTGCCACTTCGGACAGGCGGGACTATGGCTACACCTTC. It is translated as CATSDRRDYGYTF.

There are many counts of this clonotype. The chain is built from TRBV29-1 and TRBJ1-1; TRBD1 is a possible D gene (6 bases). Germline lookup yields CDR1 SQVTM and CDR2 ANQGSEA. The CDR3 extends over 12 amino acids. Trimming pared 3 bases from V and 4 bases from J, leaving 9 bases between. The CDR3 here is CSVDQGPTEAFF. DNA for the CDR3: TGCAGCGTTGATCAGGGGCCCACTGAAGCTTTCTTT.

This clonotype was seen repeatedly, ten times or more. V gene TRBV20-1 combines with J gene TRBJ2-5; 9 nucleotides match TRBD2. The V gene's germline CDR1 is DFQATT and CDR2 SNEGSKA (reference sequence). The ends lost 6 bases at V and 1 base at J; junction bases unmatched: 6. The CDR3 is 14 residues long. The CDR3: CSAGYSGSQETQYF. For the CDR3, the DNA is TGCAGTGCAGGCTATAGCGGGAGCCAAGAGACCCAGTACTTC.

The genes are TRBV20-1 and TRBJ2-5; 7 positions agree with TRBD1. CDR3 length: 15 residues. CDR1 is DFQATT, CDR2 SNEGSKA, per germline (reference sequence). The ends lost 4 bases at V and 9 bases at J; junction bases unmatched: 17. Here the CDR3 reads CSATDRELPTGAQYF. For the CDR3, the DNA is TGCAGTGCTACTGACAGGGAGCTCCCGACCGGGGCCCAGTACTTC.

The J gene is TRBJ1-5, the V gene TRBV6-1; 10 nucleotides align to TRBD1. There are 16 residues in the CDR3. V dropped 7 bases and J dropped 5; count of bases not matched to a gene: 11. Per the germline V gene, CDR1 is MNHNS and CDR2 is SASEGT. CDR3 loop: CASTPLPGTGDQPQHF. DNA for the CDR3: TGTGCCAGCACCCCACTACCCGGGACAGGGGATCAGCCCCAGCATTTT.

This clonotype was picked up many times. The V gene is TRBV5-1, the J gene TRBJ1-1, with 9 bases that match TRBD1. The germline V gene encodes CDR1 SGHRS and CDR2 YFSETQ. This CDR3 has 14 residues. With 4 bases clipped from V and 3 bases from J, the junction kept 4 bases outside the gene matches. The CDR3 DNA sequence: TGCGCCAGCAGCGGCAGGACAGGGGACACTGAAGCTTTCTTT. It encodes CASSGRTGDTEAFF. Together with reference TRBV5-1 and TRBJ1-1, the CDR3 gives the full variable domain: KAGVTQTPRYLIKTRGQQVTLSCSPISGHRSVSWYQQTPGQGLQFLFEYFSETQRNKGNFPGRFSGRQFSNSRSEMNVSTLELGDSALYLCASSGRTGDTEAFFGQGTRLTVV.